This T cell receptor (beta chain) was profiled in a study of T cells after yellow fever vaccination. Whole-study results and caveats: Some clonotypes were seen in both the CD4 and the CD8 compartments. These made up a small share and likely arose from convergent recombination. Any FACS-sorted repertoire could hold abundant clonotypes that contaminate it from the bulk population.

Remarks on this clonotype: Its cognate antigen is unknown.

The authors made TCR cDNA by 5'RACE template switching, adding a universal primer site and UMIs. TCRdb independently ran MiXCR on the 5' RACE reads; one entry per CDR3 protein. The data show tens of thousands of distinct CDR3 sequences, about 7.3% seen once. The CDR3 loop spans 12 amino acids. Germline V gene sequence: CDR1 SEHNR, CDR2 FQNEAQ (reference sequence). With V trimmed by 11 bases and J by 4 bases, 7 bases remained unmatched. This clonotype originated in a man between 18 and 29 years old who received the YFV17D yellow fever vaccine. Specimen: CD8+ T cells sorted from PBMCs, collected less than 11 days after the first yellow fever vaccination. This chain joins TRBV7-9 and TRBJ2-7, with 8 positions matching TRBD1. CDR3 in amino acids: CAGEDRAYEQYF. The CDR3 DNA reads as TGTGCCGGCGAGGACAGGGCTTACGAGCAGTACTTC.